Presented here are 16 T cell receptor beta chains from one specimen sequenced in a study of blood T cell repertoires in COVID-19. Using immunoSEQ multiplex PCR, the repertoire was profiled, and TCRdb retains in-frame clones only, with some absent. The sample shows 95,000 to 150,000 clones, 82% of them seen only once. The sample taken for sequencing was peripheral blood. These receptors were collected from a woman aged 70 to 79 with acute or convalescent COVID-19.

CDR3 DNA: TGCGCCAGCAGTCAATCGAGGAGACCAGGGGGCTCTGGAAACACCATATATTTT. Its translation is CASSQSRRPGGSGNTIYF. The gene calls are TRBV23-1 and TRBJ1-3; TRBD1 aligns across 7 bases. TRBV23-1 is assigned to the ORF class and has an uncertain function. V trimming: 0 bases; J trimming: 0 bases; junction bases outside the gene matches: 8. This CDR3 comprises 18 residues.

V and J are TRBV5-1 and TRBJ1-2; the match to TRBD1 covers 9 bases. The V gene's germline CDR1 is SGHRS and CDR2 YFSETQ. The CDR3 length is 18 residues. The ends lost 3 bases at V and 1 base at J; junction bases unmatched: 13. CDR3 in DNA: TGCGCCAGCAGCTCAGCGGGACAGGGAAGGATGGGTAACTATGGCTACACCTTC. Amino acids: CASSSAGQGRMGNYGYTF.

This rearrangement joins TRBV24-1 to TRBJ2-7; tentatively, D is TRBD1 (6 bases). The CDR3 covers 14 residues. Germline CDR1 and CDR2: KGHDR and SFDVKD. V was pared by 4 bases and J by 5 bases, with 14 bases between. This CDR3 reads CATSDLRGWHEQYV. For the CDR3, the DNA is TGTGCCACCAGTGACCTCAGGGGATGGCACGAGCAGTACGTC.

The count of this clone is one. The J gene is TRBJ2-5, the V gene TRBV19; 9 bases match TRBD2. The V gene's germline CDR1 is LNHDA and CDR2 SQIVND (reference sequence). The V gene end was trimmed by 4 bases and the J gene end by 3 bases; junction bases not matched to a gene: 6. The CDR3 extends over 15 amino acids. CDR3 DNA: TGTGCCAGTAGTAGCATGGGCGGGGGGGAAGAGACCCAGTACTTC. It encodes CASSSMGGGEETQYF.

Here the CDR3 reads CAWSPGQPNSGNTIYF. CDR3 DNA sequence: TGTGCCTGGAGCCCGGGACAGCCAAACTCTGGAAACACCATATATTTT. This chain connects TRBV30 to TRBJ1-3; 7 bases fit TRBD1. This CDR3 contains 16 residues. Germline V CDR1 and CDR2: GTSNPN, SVGIG (reference sequence). Losses at the gene ends were 3 bases for V and 0 bases for J; bases not matched to a gene: 8.

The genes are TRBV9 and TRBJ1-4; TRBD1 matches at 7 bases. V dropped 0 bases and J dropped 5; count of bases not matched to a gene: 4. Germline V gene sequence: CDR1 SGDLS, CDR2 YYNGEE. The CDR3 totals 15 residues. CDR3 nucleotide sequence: TGTGCCAGCAGCGTAGGACAGGGAAGAAATGAAAAACTGTTTTTT. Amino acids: CASSVGQGRNEKLFF.

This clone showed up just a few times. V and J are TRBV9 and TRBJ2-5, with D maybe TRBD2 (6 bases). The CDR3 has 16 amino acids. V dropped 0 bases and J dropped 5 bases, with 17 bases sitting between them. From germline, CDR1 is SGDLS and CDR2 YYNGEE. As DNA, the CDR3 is TGTGCCAGCAGCGTAGGGAGGGATGCGGCGGACGAGACCCAGTACTTC. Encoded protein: CASSVGRDAADETQYF. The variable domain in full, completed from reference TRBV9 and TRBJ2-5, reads DSGVTQTPKHLITATGQRVTLRCSPRSGDLSVYWYQQSLDQGLQFLIQYYNGEERAKGNILERFSAQQFPDLHSELNLSSLELGDSALYFCASSVGRDAADETQYFGPGTRLLVL.

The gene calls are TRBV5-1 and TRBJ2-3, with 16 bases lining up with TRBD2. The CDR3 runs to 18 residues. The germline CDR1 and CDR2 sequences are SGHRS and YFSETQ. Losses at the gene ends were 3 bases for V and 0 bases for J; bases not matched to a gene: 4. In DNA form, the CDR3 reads TGCGCCAGCAGCTCAGGGACTAGCGGGGGGGCTAGCACAGATACGCAGTATTTT. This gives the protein CASSSGTSGGASTDTQYF.

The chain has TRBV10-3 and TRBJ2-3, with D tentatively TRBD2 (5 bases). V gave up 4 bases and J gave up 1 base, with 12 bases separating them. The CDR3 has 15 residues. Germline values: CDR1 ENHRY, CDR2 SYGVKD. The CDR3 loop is CAISGASRGTDTQYF. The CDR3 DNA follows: TGTGCCATCAGTGGGGCGTCGCGGGGCACAGATACGCAGTATTTT.

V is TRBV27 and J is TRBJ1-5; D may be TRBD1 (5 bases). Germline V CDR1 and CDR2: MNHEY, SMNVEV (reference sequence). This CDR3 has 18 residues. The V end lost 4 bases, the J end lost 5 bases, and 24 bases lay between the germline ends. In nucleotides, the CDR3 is TGTGCCAGCAGTTCGATTTCCTCTGCTTACGGGGGGGATCAGCCCCAGCATTTT. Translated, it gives CASSSISSAYGGDQPQHF.

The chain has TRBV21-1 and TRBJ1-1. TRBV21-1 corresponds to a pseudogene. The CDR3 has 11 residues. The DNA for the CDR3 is TGTGCCAGCAGCTTCAATTCGGGGGCTTTCTTT. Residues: CASSFNSGAFF.

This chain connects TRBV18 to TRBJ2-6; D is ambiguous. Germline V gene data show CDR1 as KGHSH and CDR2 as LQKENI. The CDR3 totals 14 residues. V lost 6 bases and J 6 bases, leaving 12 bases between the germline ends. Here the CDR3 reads CASSHSPKANVLTF. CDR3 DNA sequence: TGTGCCAGCTCCCATTCCCCCAAGGCCAACGTCCTGACTTTC.

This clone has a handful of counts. The CDR3 DNA follows: TGTGCCAGCACCTACGATTCGCAGGGCACTAACTATGGCTACACCTTC. This translates into CASTYDSQGTNYGYTF. The chain has TRBV4-2 and TRBJ1-2; the D gene is possibly TRBD1 (5 bases). The CDR3 consists of 16 residues. Deletions cut 7 bases from V and 0 bases from J, with 18 bases between. CDR1 is LGHNA and CDR2 is YNFKEQ in the germline V gene.

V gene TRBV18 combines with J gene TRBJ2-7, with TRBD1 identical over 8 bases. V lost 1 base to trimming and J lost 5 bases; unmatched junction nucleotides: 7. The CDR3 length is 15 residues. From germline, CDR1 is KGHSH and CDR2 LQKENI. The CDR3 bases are TGTGCCAGCTCACCACTTTCGGCAGGGGGCAACGAGCAGTACTTC. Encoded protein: CASSPLSAGGNEQYF.

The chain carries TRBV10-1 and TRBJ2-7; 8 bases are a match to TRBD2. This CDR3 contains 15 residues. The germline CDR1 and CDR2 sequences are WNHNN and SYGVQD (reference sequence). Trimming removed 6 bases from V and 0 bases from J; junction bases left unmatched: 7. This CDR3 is CASSQRGFSSYEQYV. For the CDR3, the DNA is TGCGCCAGCAGCCAGCGGGGGTTTAGCTCCTACGAGCAGTACGTC.

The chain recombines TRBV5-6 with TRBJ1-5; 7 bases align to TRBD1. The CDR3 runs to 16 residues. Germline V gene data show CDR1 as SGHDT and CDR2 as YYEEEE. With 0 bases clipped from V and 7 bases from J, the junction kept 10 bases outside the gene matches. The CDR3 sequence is CASSLGGAGGWQPQHF. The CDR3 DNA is TGTGCCAGCAGCTTGGGCGGGGCAGGGGGATGGCAGCCCCAGCATTTT.